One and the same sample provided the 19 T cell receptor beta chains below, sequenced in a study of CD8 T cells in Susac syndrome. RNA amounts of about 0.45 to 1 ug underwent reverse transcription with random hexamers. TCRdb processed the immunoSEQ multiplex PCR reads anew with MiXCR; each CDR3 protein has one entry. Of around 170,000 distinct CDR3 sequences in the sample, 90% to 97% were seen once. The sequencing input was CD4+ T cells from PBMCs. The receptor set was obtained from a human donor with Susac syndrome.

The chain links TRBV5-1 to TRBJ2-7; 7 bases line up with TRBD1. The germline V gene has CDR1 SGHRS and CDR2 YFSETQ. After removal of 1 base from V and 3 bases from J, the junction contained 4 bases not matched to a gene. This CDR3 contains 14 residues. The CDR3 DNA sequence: TGCGCCAGCAGCTTGACAGGGGACCACTACGAGCAGTACGTC. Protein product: CASSLTGDHYEQYV.

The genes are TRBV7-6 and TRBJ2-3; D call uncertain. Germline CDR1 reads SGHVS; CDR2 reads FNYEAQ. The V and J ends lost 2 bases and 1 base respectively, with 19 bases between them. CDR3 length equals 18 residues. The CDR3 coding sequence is TGTGCCAGCAGCTTACTCGCGGTCGCAGGATTGGGCACAGATACGCAGTATTTT. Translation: CASSLLAVAGLGTDTQYF.

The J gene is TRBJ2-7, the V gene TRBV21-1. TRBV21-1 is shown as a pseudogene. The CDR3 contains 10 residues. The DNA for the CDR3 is TGTGCCAGCTGCCGCGTGGAGCAGTACTTC. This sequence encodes CASCRVEQYF.

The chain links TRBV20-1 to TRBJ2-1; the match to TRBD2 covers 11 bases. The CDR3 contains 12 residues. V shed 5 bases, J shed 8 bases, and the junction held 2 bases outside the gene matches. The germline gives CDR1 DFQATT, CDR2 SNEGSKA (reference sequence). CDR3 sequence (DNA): TGCAGTGCTCAGGGACTAGCGGATGAGCAGTTCTTC. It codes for CSAQGLADEQFF.

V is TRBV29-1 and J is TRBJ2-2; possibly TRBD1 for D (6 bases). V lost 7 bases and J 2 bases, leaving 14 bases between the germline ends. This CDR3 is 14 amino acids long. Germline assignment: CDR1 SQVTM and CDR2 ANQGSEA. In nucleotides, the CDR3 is TGCAGCGCCGTCACAGGGATTAACACCGGGGAGCTGTTTTTT. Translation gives CSAVTGINTGELFF.

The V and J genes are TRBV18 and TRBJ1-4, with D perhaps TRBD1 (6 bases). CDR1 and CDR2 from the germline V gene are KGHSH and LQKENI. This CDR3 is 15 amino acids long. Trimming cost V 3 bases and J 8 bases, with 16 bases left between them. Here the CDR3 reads CASSPANRAGEKLFF. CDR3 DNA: TGTGCCAGCTCACCCGCGAACAGGGCTGGCGAAAAACTGTTTTTT. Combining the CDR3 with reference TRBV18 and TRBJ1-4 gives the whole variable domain NAGVMQNPRHLVRRRGQEARLRCSPMKGHSHVYWYRQLPEEGLKFMVYLQKENIIDESGMPKERFSAEFPKEGPSILRIQQVVRGDSAAYFCASSPANRAGEKLFFGSGTQLSVL.

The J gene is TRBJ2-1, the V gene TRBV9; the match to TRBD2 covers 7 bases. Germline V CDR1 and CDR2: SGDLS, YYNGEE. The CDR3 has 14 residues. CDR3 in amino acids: CAETSGKVYNEQFF. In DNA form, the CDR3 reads TGTGCGGAGACAAGCGGGAAGGTCTACAATGAGCAGTTCTTC. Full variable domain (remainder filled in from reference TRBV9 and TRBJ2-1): DSGVTQTPKHLITATGQRVTLRCSPRSGDLSVYWYQQSLDQGLQFLIQYYNGEERAKGNILERFSAQQFPDLHSELNLSSLELGDSALYFCAETSGKVYNEQFFGPGTRLTVL.

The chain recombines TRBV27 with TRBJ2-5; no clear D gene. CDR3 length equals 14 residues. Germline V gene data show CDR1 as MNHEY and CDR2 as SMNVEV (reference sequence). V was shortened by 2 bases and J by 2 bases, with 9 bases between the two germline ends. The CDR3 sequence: CASSLTRVQETQYF. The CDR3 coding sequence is TGTGCCAGCAGTTTAACCCGGGTTCAAGAGACCCAGTACTTC.

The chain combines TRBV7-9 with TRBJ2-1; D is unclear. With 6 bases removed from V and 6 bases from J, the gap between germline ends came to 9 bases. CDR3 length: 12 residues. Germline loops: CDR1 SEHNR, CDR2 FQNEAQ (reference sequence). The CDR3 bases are TGTGCCAGCAGTTTGAGTGGCAATGAGCAGTTCTTC. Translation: CASSLSGNEQFF.

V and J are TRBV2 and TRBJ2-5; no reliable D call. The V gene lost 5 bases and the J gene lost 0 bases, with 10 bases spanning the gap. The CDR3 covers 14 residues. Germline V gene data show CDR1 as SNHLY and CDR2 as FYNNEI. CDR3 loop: CASSRAANQETQYF. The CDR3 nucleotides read TGTGCCAGCAGTCGGGCGGCAAACCAAGAGACCCAGTACTTC. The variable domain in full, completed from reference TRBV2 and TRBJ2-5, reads EPEVTQTPSHQVTQMGQEVILRCVPISNHLYFYWYRQILGQKVEFLVSFYNNEISEKSEIFDDQFSVERPDGSNFTLKIRSTKLEDSAMYFCASSRAANQETQYFGPGTRLLVL.

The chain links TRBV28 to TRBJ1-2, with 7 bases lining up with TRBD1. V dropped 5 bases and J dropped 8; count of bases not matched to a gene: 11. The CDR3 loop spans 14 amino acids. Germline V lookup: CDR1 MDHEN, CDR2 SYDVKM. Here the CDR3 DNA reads TGTGCCAGCAGTCCGACAGGGAGTAACTCCGGCTACACCTTC. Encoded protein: CASSPTGSNSGYTF.

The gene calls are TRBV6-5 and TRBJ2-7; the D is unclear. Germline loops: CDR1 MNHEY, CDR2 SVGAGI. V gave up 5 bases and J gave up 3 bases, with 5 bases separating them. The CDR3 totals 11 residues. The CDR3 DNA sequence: TGTGCCAGCAGTCATTGCTACGAGCAGTACGTC. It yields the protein CASSHCYEQYV.

The CDR3 nucleotides read TGCAGCGTTCATTCATGGGCCGAGACCCAGTACTTC. This translates into CSVHSWAETQYF. J is TRBJ2-5 and V is TRBV29-1, with no clear D. V was cut by 5 bases and J by 5 bases, with 12 bases left in between. The CDR3 has 12 residues. Germline values: CDR1 SQVTM, CDR2 ANQGSEA.

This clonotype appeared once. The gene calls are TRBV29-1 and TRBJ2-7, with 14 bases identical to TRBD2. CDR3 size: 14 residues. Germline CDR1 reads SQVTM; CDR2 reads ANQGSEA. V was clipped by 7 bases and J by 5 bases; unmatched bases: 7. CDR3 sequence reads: CSATRGLAGDEQYF. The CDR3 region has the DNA TGCAGCGCGACACGGGGACTAGCGGGAGACGAGCAGTACTTC.

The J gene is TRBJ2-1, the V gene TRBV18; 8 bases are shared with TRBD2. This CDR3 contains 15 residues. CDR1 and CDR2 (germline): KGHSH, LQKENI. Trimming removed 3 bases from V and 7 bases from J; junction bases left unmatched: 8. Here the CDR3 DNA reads TGTGCCAGCTCACCCGGGACTAGGGGACAAAATGAGCAGTTCTTC. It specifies CASSPGTRGQNEQFF. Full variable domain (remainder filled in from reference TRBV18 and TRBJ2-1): NAGVMQNPRHLVRRRGQEARLRCSPMKGHSHVYWYRQLPEEGLKFMVYLQKENIIDESGMPKERFSAEFPKEGPSILRIQQVVRGDSAAYFCASSPGTRGQNEQFFGPGTRLTVL.

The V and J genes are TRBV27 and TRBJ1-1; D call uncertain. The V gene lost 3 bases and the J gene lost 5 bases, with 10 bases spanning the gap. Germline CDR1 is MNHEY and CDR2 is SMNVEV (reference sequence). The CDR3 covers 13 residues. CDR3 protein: CASSLAALTEAFF. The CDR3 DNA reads TGTGCCAGCAGTTTGGCCGCACTGACTGAAGCTTTCTTT.

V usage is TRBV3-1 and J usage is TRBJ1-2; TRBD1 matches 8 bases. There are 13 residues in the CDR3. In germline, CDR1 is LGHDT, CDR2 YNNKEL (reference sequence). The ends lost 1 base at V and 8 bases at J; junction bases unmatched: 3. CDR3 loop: CASSQVQGGGYTF. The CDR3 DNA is TGTGCCAGCAGCCAAGTACAGGGGGGGGGCTACACCTTC.

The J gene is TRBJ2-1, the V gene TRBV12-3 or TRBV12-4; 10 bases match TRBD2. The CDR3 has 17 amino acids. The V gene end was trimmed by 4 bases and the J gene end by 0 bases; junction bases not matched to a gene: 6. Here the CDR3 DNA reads TGTGCCAGCAGTTCGGGACTAGCGACAATCTCCTACAATGAGCAGTTCTTC. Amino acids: CASSSGLATISYNEQFF.

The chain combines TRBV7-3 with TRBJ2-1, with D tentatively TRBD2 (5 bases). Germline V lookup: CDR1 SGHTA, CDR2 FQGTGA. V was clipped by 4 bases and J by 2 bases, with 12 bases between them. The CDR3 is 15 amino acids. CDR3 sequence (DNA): TGTGCCAGCAGCTCGGCGTGGACTCCCTACAATGAGCAGTTCTTC. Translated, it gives CASSSAWTPYNEQFF.